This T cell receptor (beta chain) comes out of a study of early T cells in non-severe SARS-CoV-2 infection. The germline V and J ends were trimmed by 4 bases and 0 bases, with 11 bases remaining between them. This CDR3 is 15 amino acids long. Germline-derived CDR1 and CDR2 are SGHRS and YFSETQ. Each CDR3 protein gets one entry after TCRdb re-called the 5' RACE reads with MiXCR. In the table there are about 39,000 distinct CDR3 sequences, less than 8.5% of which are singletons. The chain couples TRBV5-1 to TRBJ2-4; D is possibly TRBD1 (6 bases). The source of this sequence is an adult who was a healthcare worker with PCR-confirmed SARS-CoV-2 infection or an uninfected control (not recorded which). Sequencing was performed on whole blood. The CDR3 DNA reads TGCGCCAGCAGCCCAGGACAGTTAGCCAAAAACATTCAGTACTTC. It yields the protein CASSPGQLAKNIQYF. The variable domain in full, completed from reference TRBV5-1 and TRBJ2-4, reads KAGVTQTPRYLIKTRGQQVTLSCSPISGHRSVSWYQQTPGQGLQFLFEYFSETQRNKGNFPGRFSGRQFSNSRSEMNVSTLELGDSALYLCASSPGQLAKNIQYFGAGTRLSVL.